The 23 T cell receptor beta chains given below trace back to one sample, sequenced in a study of T cells in Graves' hyperthyroidism and ophthalmopathy. Amplification targeted TCR beta CDR3 regions from RNA transcripts. The HTBI primer set drove a first-round RT-PCR of the TCR CDR3. TCRdb reprocessed the multiplex PCR reads with MiXCR, giving one entry per CDR3 protein. The top ten hold 25% to 30% of the sample, which has around 540,000 distinct CDR3 sequences, 15% to 20% seen once. The sample taken for sequencing was blood. The receptors shown here come from a woman younger than 45 with Graves' ophthalmopathy.

This chain links TRBV28 with TRBJ2-5; D possibly matches TRBD1 or TRBD2 (5 bases each). Deletions cut 6 bases from V and 7 bases from J, with 15 bases between. Germline V gene data show CDR1 as MDHEN and CDR2 as SYDVKM. The CDR3 has 13 residues. The CDR3 bases are TGTGCCAGCAGATCCCCGGGGCCAGGGACCCAGTACTTC. Amino acid sequence: CASRSPGPGTQYF.

The J gene is TRBJ2-2, the V gene TRBV13; D is perhaps TRBD1 or TRBD2 (6 bases each). This CDR3 spans 16 amino acids. The V end lost 0 bases, the J end lost 4 bases, and 12 bases lay between the germline ends. Germline V gives CDR1 PRHDT, CDR2 FYEKMQ (reference sequence). Written as DNA, the CDR3 is TGTGCCAGCAGCTTAGGAAGGGGGGCGCCCACCGGGGAGCTGTTTTTT. Amino acid sequence: CASSLGRGAPTGELFF.

This clonotype was counted between two and nine times. V is TRBV20-1 and J is TRBJ2-3; 7 bases map to TRBD1. The CDR3 sequence is 13 residues long. CDR1 and CDR2 (germline): DFQATT, SNEGSKA (reference sequence). With 8 bases clipped from V and 4 bases from J, the junction kept 9 bases outside the gene matches. The CDR3 DNA sequence: TGCAGTTATAGGGGGCGCCGAGCAGATACGCAGTATTTT. Translated, it gives CSYRGRRADTQYF.

To note about this clonotype: Since a much larger clone is just one base distant, this may be a read error. The conserved final phenylalanine or tryptophan is absent from the CDR3, which likely points to a read error. The chain couples TRBV20-1 to TRBJ2-1, with 12 bases lining up with TRBD2. Trimming removed 5 bases from V and 4 bases from J; junction bases left unmatched: 3. This CDR3 comprises 14 residues. Germline CDR1 DFQATT, CDR2 SNEGSKA (reference sequence). The CDR3: CSASGLAGYNEQFS. CDR3 sequence (DNA): TGCAGTGCTTCAGGACTAGCGGGGTACAATGAGCAGTTCTCC.

Regarding this clonotype: With a much larger clone just one base away, this may be a read error. V is TRBV6-2 or TRBV6-3 and J is TRBJ1-1; D is undetermined. The CDR3 length is 16 residues. Germline values: CDR1 MNHEY, CDR2 SVGEGT. The CDR3 reads CASSVGEFFPNTGAFF. CDR3 in DNA: TGTGCCAGCAGCGTCGGGGAGTTCTTTCCTAACACTGGAGCTTTCTTT.

At least ten counts were recorded for this clonotype. The chain links TRBV10-3 to TRBJ2-3; tentative D call: TRBD2 (6 bases). The CDR3 runs to 15 residues. CDR1 ENHRY and CDR2 SYGVKD come from the germline V gene. V gave up 11 bases and J gave up 1 base, with 19 bases separating them. CDR3 region: CASTRQAGGTDTQYF. CDR3 bases: TGTGCCTCAACCCGCCAAGCGGGTGGCACAGATACGCAGTATTTT.

This clonotype came up many times. The J gene is TRBJ2-1, the V gene TRBV10-3; weak D call: TRBD1 (5 bases). The V gene lost 6 bases and the J gene lost 5 bases, with 14 bases spanning the gap. This CDR3 has 14 amino acids. The V gene's germline CDR1 is ENHRY and CDR2 SYGVKD. CDR3 in amino acids: CAIRDTTGNNEQFF. CDR3 DNA: TGTGCCATCAGAGATACTACAGGTAACAATGAGCAGTTCTTC.

This clonotype has a count of ten or more. The chain recombines TRBV12-3 or TRBV12-4 with TRBJ1-6, with D unresolved. Trimming pared 3 bases from V and 8 bases from J, leaving 11 bases between. The CDR3 covers 14 residues. The CDR3 bases are TGTGCCAGCAGTTTGAAACAGTCTTATTCACCCCTCCACTTT. It specifies CASSLKQSYSPLHF.

J is TRBJ2-1 and V is TRBV11-2; 13 positions agree with TRBD2. CDR3 length: 16 residues. CDR1 and CDR2 (germline): SGHAT, FQNNGV. V dropped 5 bases and J dropped 2; count of bases not matched to a gene: 3. DNA for the CDR3: TGTGCCAGCAGCCCCGGACTAGCGGGGGCCTACAATGAGCAGTTCTTC. Residues: CASSPGLAGAYNEQFF. Filled out from reference TRBV11-2 and TRBJ2-1, the complete variable domain reads EAGVAQSPRYKIIEKRQSVAFWCNPISGHATLYWYQQILGQGPKLLIQFQNNGVVDDSQLPKDRFSAERLKGVDSTLKIQPAKLEDSAVYLCASSPGLAGAYNEQFFGPGTRLTVL.

This clonotype showed up just once. The chain combines TRBV11-2 with TRBJ2-7, with 8 bases identical to TRBD1. J gave up 6 bases and V 5 bases, and 9 bases lay outside the gene matches. Germline-derived CDR1 and CDR2 are SGHAT and FQNNGV. The CDR3 runs 14 residues. In DNA, the CDR3 is TGTGCCAGCAGCCGTGGCAGGGGGCAAAGCGAGCAGTACTTC. It is translated as CASSRGRGQSEQYF.

This clonotype has ten or more counts. The chain employs TRBV28 and TRBJ1-1; D is perhaps TRBD1 (6 bases). V was clipped by 6 bases and J by 10 bases, with 12 bases between them. Germline CDR1 is MDHEN and CDR2 is SYDVKM. CDR3 length: 11 amino acids. CDR3 loop: CASRLTGRAFF. CDR3 in DNA: TGTGCCAGCAGACTCACAGGGAGAGCTTTCTTT.

There are many counts of this clonotype. J is TRBJ2-1 and V is TRBV7-2, with D perhaps being TRBD1 or TRBD2 (5 bases each). This CDR3 spans 16 amino acids. V dropped 1 base and J dropped 3 bases, with 13 bases sitting between them. Looked up from germline, CDR1 is SGHTA and CDR2 is FQGNSA. CDR3 residues: CASSLGGGGFYNEQFF. CDR3 in DNA: TGTGCCAGCAGCTTAGGAGGTGGGGGATTCTACAATGAGCAGTTCTTC.

This clonotype was picked up a small number of times. The rearrangement joins TRBV29-1 to TRBJ1-2; D is unresolved. This CDR3 is built from 16 residues. CDR1 and CDR2 (germline): SQVTM, ANQGSEA. V lost 2 bases to trimming and J lost 4 bases, with 20 bases between them. The CDR3 spells CSVESRTEARVYGYTF. CDR3 bases: TGCAGCGTTGAAAGTAGAACAGAGGCAAGGGTCTATGGCTACACCTTC.

This clonotype was seen many times. The chain combines TRBV12-3 or TRBV12-4 with TRBJ2-1, with D uncertain. Between the trimmed V and J ends, which lost 4 bases and 10 bases, there was a span of 8 bases. CDR3 size: 11 residues. CDR3 amino acids: CASSYTQEQFF. The CDR3 DNA reads as TGTGCCAGCAGTTACACGCAAGAGCAGTTCTTC.

This clonotype was observed many times. The chain has TRBV3-1 and TRBJ1-6; D uncertain. Germline-derived CDR1 and CDR2 are LGHDT and YNNKEL (reference sequence). This CDR3 is built from 14 residues. V dropped 4 bases and J dropped 9 bases, with 13 bases sitting between them. CDR3 sequence reads: CASSLGQSVSPLHF. The CDR3 DNA sequence: TGTGCCAGCAGCCTGGGCCAATCGGTTTCACCCCTCCACTTT.

This clonotype occurred many times. The CDR3 sequence: CASSRSGEFSYEQYF. The CDR3 bases are TGTGCCAGCAGCCGTAGCGGAGAGTTCTCCTACGAGCAGTACTTC. The chain couples TRBV7-9 to TRBJ2-7; D may be TRBD2 (6 bases). Germline V gene lookup returns CDR1 SEHNR and CDR2 FQNEAQ (reference sequence). The CDR3 length is 15 residues. Between the trimmed V and J ends, which lost 5 bases and 0 bases, there was a span of 14 bases.

This clonotype has a count of ten or more. The chain combines TRBV28 with TRBJ2-3; D not resolved. Trimming pared 6 bases from V and 6 bases from J, leaving 10 bases between. This CDR3 is 12 amino acids long. The V gene's germline CDR1 is MDHEN and CDR2 SYDVKM. The CDR3 protein is CASSLITDTQYF. Here the CDR3 DNA reads TGTGCCAGCAGCTTGATCACTGATACGCAGTATTTT.

The V call is TRBV10-3, the J call TRBJ1-2; D is uncertain. Trimming stripped 0 bases from V and 3 bases from J, with 5 bases between. Germline CDR1 is ENHRY and CDR2 is SYGVKD. The CDR3 is made up of 13 amino acids. The CDR3 loop is CAISESADYGYTF. DNA for the CDR3: TGTGCCATCAGTGAGTCGGCAGACTATGGCTACACCTTC.

This clonotype was seen only a few times. This rearrangement joins TRBV20-1 to TRBJ1-5; D might be TRBD1 (5 bases). Per germline, CDR1 DFQATT and CDR2 SNEGSKA (reference sequence). Trimming left V 1 base short and J 6 bases short, with 13 bases between. The CDR3 is 14 amino acids. CDR3 sequence: CSARGGRGFQPQHF. In nucleotides, the CDR3 is TGCAGTGCTAGAGGGGGACGAGGGTTTCAGCCCCAGCATTTT.

This clonotype was detected ten times or more. The J gene is TRBJ2-7, the V gene TRBV15, with D perhaps being TRBD1 or TRBD2 (6 bases each). Germline assignment: CDR1 LNHNV and CDR2 YYDKDF (reference sequence). V was trimmed by 1 base and J by 7 bases, leaving 17 bases between them. The CDR3 spans 15 residues. The DNA of the CDR3 is TGTGCCACCAGCAGAGGGTCACAGGGACTGGGGGAGCAGTACTTC. Translating it yields CATSRGSQGLGEQYF.

This clonotype was detected many times. The gene calls are TRBV7-9 and TRBJ2-5; D uncertain. Germline V gene lookup returns CDR1 SEHNR and CDR2 FQNEAQ (reference sequence). CDR3 size: 14 residues. The V end lost 1 base, the J end lost 5 bases, and 11 bases lay between the germline ends. In nucleotides, the CDR3 is TGTGCCAGCAGCTTAGAAAAGGTCTCTGAGACCCAGTACTTC. Its protein product is CASSLEKVSETQYF.

This clonotype was counted at least ten times. The genes are TRBV20-1 and TRBJ1-2; no reliable D call. CDR1 is DFQATT and CDR2 is SNEGSKA in the germline V gene (reference sequence). The V end was cut by 5 bases, the J end by 1 base, with 20 bases between. The CDR3 length is 16 residues. CDR3 sequence reads: CSAEKFVQDFNYGYTF. Here the CDR3 DNA reads TGCAGTGCTGAGAAATTTGTCCAAGACTTTAACTATGGCTACACCTTC.

This clonotype was counted between two and nine times. The rearrangement joins TRBV7-2 to TRBJ2-7; TRBD1 aligns across 9 bases. Germline CDR1 SGHTA, CDR2 FQGNSA. This CDR3 comprises 14 residues. With 5 bases clipped from V and 6 bases from J, the junction kept 8 bases outside the gene matches. CDR3 nucleotides: TGTGCCAGCAGCCGCCGGGACAGGGTGAGCGAGCAGTACTTC. The encoded protein is CASSRRDRVSEQYF.